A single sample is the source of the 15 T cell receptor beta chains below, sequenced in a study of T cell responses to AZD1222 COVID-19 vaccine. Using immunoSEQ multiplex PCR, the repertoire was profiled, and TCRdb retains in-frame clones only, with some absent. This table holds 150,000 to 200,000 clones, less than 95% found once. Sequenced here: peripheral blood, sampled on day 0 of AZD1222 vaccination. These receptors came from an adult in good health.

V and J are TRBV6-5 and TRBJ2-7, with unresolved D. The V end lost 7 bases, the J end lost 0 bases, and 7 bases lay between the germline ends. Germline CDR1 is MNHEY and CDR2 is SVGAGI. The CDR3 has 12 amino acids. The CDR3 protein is CASTLNSYEQYF. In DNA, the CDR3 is TGTGCCAGCACCCTCAACTCCTACGAGCAGTACTTC.

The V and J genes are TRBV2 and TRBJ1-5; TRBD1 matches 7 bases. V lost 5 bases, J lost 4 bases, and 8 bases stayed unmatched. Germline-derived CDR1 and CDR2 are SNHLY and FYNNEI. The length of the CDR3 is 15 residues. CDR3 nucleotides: TGTGCCAGCAGTTATGACAGGGTGGGGAATCAGCCCCAGCATTTT. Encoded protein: CASSYDRVGNQPQHF.

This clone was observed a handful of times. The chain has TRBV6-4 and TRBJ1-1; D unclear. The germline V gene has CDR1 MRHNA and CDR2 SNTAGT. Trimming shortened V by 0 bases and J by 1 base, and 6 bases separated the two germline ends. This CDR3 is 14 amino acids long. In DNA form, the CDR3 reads TGTGCCAGCAGTGACTCGTCCGAGAACACTGAAGCTTTCTTT. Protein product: CASSDSSENTEAFF.

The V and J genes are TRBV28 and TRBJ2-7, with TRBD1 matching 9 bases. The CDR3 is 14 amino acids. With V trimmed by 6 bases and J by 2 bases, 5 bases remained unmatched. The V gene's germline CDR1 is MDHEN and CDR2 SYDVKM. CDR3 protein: CASSRTGETYEQYF. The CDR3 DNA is TGTGCCAGCAGCCGGACAGGGGAAACCTACGAGCAGTACTTC.

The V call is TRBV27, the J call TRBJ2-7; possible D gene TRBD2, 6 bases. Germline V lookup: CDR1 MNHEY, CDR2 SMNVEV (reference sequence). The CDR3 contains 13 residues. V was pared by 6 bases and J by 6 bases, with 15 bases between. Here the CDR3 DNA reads TGTGCCAGCAGGGGGGGTTTGACGGGCGAGCAGTACTTC. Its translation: CASRGGLTGEQYF.

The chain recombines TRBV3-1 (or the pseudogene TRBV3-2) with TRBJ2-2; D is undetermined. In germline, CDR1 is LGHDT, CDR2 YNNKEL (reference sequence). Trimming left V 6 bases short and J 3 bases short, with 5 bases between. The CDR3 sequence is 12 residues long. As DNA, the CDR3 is TGTGCCAGCAGTCCCGACACCGGGGAGCTGTTTTTT. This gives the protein CASSPDTGELFF.

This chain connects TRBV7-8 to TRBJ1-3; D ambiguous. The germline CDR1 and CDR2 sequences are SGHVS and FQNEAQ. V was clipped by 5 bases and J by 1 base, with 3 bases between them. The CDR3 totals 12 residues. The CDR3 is CASSPSGNTIYF. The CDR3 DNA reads TGTGCCAGCAGCCCTTCTGGAAACACCATATATTTT.

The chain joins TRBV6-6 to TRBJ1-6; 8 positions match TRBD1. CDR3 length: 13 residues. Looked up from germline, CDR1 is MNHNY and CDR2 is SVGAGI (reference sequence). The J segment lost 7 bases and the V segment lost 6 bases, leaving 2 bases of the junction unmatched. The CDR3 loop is CASSRGRNSPLHF. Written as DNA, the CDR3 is TGTGCCAGCAGCAGGGGGCGAAATTCACCCCTCCACTTT.

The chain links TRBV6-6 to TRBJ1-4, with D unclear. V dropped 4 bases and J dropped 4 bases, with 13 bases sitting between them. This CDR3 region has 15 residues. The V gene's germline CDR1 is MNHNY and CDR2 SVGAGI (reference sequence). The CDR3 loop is CASSFGQASNEKLFF. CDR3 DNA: TGTGCCAGCAGTTTCGGTCAGGCCAGTAATGAAAAACTGTTTTTT.

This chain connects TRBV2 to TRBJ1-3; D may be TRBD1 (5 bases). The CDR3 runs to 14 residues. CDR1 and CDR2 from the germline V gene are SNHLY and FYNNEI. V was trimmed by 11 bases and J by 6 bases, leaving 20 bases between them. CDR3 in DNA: TGTGCCGGGTCGACGGGTCGCAGGGAAAACACCATATATTTT. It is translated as CAGSTGRRENTIYF.

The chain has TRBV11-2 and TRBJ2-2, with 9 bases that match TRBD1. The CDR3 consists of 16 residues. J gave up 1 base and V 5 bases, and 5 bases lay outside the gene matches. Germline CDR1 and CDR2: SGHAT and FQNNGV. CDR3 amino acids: CASSILTGGNTGELFF. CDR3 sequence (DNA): TGTGCCAGCAGCATCCTGACAGGGGGGAACACCGGGGAGCTGTTTTTT.

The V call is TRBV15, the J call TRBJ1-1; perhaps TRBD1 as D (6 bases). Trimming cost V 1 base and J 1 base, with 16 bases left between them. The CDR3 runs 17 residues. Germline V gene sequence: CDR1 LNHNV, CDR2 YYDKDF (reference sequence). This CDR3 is CATSRVRDTASNTEAFF. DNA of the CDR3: TGTGCCACCAGCAGAGTTCGGGACACGGCATCGAACACTGAAGCTTTCTTT.

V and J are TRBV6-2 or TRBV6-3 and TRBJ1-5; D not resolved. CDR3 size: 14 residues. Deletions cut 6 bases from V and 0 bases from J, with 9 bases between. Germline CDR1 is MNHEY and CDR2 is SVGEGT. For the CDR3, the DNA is TGTGCCAGCAGCAGACCTAATAGCAATCAGCCCCAGCATTTT. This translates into CASSRPNSNQPQHF.

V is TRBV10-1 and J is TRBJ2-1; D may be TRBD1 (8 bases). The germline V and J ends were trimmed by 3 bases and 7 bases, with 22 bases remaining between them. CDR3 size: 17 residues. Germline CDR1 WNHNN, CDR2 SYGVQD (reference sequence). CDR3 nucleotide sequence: TGCGCCAGCAGTGAACGTCGGGGGGCAGGGGGCAGGAATGAGCAGTTCTTC. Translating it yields CASSERRGAGGRNEQFF.

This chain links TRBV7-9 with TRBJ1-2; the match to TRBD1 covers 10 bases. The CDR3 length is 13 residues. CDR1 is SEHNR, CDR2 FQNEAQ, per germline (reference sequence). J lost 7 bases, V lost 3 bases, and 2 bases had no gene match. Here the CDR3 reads CASSLGQGRGYTF. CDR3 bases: TGTGCCAGCAGCTTGGGACAGGGGCGTGGCTACACCTTC. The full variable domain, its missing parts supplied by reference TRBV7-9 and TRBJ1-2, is DTGVSQNPRHKITKRGQNVTFRCDPISEHNRLYWYRQTLGQGPEFLTYFQNEAQLEKSRLLSDRFSAERPKGSFSTLEIQRTEQGDSAMYLCASSLGQGRGYTFGSGTRLTVV.